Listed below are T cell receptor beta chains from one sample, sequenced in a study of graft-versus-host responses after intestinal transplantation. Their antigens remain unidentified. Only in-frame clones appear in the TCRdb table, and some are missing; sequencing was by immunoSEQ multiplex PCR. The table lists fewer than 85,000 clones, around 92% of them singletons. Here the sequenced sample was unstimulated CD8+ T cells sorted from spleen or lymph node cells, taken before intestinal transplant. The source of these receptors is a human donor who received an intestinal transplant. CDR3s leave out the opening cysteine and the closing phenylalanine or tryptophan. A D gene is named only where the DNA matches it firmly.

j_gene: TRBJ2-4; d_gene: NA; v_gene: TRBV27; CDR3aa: ASSLSTTGVQY
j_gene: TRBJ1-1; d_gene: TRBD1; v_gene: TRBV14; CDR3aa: ASSQGQLNTEAF
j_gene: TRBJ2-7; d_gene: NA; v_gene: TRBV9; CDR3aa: ASSPPLAGDVEQY
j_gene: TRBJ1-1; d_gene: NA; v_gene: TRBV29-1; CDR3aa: SVLGEGTEAF
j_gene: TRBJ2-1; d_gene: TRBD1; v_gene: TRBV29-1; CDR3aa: SVELGDRVYNEQF
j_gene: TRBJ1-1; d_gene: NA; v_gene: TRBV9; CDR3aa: ASSAGSYTEAF
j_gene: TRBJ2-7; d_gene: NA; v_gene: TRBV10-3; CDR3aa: AISESTGEVSYEQY
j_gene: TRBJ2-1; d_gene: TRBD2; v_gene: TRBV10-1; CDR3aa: ASSFGGEVF
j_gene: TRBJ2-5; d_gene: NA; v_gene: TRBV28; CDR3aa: ASSFTGYPQETQY
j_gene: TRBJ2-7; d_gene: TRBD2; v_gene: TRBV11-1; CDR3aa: AGGTSGGTYEQY
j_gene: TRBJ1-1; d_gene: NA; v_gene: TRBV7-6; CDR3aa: ASSLYRNTEAF
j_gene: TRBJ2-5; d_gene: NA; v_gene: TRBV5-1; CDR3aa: ASSFSGETQY
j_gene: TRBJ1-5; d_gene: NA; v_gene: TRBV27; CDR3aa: ASSSNAYSNQPQH
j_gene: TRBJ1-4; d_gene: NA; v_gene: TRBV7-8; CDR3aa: ASSLGAGVGEKLF
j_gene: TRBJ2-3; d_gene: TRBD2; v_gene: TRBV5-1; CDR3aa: ASSSWTSGGAGTDTQY
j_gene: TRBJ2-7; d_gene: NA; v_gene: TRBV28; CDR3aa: ASSLCYGQPNDEQY
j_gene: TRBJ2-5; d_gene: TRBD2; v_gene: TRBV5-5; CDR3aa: ASSHHTFDGGIETQY
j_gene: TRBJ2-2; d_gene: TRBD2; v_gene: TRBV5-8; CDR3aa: ASSLVRREIAGELF
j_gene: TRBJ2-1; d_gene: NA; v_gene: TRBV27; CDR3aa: ASSLGRHNEQF
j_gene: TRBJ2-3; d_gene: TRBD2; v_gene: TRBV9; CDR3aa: ASSVASGGTDTQY
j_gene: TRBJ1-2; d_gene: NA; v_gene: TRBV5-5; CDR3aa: ASSLVGPPRPANYGYT
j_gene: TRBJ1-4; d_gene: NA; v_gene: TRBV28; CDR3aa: ASSWEQATNEKLF